This entry is about one TCR beta chain. This record comes from a study of PD-1 blockade in classical Hodgkin lymphoma. The germline gives CDR1 SEHNR, CDR2 FQNEAQ (reference sequence). The CDR3 has 14 residues. V lost 3 bases and J lost 4; bases outside the gene matches: 5. Libraries were prepared by immunoSEQ multiplex PCR; TCRdb keeps only in-frame clonotypes and omits some of them. The profile shows more than 15,000 clones, around 78% of them singletons. Time point reported: cycle 4 day 1 (C4D1), after more than five weeks of nivolumab. Every patient was affected by relapse after autologous stem cell transplantation, while exposure to brentuximab vedotin was not uniform. With magnetic negative selection, CD4+ T cells were purified from PBMCs that had been thawed.

This TCR was recovered from a human donor with classical Hodgkin lymphoma. V gene TRBV7-9 combines with J gene TRBJ2-5, with 7 nucleotides matching TRBD1. The sequencing used CD4+ T cells from blood, collected before the fourth cycle of nivolumab. Here the CDR3 DNA reads TGTGCCAGCAGCTTGTCGACAGGGAGAGAGACCCAGTACTTC. Residues: CASSLSTGRETQYF. The entire variable domain, with the rest obtained from reference TRBV7-9 and TRBJ2-5, is as follows: DTGVSQNPRHKITKRGQNVTFRCDPISEHNRLYWYRQTLGQGPEFLTYFQNEAQLEKSRLLSDRFSAERPKGSFSTLEIQRTEQGDSAMYLCASSLSTGRETQYFGPGTRLLVL.